This T cell receptor (beta chain) emerged from a study of CD8 T cells in ankylosing spondylitis. Study-wide findings and caveats: The disease-linked clones had a CD8+ phenotype and low blood frequencies. For ankylosing spondylitis blood, a TCR beta motif of roughly 8 highly homologous variants appeared characteristic. Enrichment of disease-linked clones was reportedly significant in matched ankylosing spondylitis synovial fluid.

Trimming pared 0 bases from V and 2 bases from J, leaving 13 bases between. Per germline, CDR1 SGHRS and CDR2 YFSETQ. CDR3 size: 16 residues. Remarks on this clonotype: Antigen: not known.

Researchers built TCR beta libraries using quantitative 5'-RACE with molecular barcodes. TCRdb recomputed calls from the 5' RACE reads with MiXCR, one row per CDR3 protein. The sample shows 300,000 to 350,000 distinct CDR3 sequences, around 10% of them seen only once. The material sequenced was blood, either unsorted or a sorted T cell fraction (not recorded which). This chain connects TRBV5-1 to TRBJ2-3; D gene unclear. This TCR was sampled from a female donor with ankylosing spondylitis or in good health (not recorded which). CDR3 sequence (DNA): TGCGCCAGCAGCTTGGGAGGTAGAGGAGACACAGATACGCAGTATTTT. Amino acid sequence: CASSLGGRGDTDTQYF.